The 14 T cell receptor beta chains given below trace back to one sample, sequenced in a study of T cell responses to AZD1222 COVID-19 vaccine. Clones were read by immunoSEQ multiplex PCR, and TCRdb kept only the in-frame ones, dropping some. The data contain some 150,000 clones, 90% of them singletons. The sample here was peripheral blood, taken on day 0 of AZD1222 vaccination. The receptor set was obtained from an adult in good health.

The chain links TRBV10-3 to TRBJ1-2; unclear D gene. Germline CDR1 ENHRY, CDR2 SYGVKD. This CDR3 region has 13 residues. V lost 6 bases to trimming and J lost 7 bases, with 15 bases between them. The CDR3 nucleotides read TGTGCCATCAGCGAGGACGGGAGGGTTGGCTACACCTTC. As protein: CAISEDGRVGYTF.

The chain couples TRBV4-1 to TRBJ1-1; D gene ambiguous. The germline V gene encodes CDR1 MGHRA and CDR2 YSYEKL. Trimming shortened V by 0 bases and J by 6 bases, and 11 bases separated the two germline ends. The CDR3 is made up of 14 amino acids. The CDR3 sequence: CASSQDYASPEAFF. The DNA of the CDR3 is TGCGCCAGCAGCCAAGATTACGCCTCCCCTGAAGCTTTCTTT.

This clone was seen only a few times. This chain joins TRBV7-9 and TRBJ1-2; weak D call: TRBD1 (6 bases). Trimming left V 3 bases short and J 3 bases short, with 11 bases between. Germline V CDR1 and CDR2: SEHNR, FQNEAQ (reference sequence). This CDR3 region has 14 residues. The CDR3 loop reads CASSLSDSYYGYTF. The CDR3 nucleotides read TGTGCCAGCAGCTTGTCGGACAGCTACTATGGCTACACCTTC.

The genes are TRBV29-1 and TRBJ1-1; D not certain. This CDR3 has 13 residues. The germline V gene has CDR1 SQVTM and CDR2 ANQGSEA. Trimming left V 0 bases short and J 1 base short, with 6 bases between. The CDR3 nucleotides are TGCAGCGTTGAAGAGTCTGGGAACACTGAAGCTTTCTTT. Translating it yields CSVEESGNTEAFF. The entire variable domain, with the rest obtained from reference TRBV29-1 and TRBJ1-1, is as follows: SAVISQKPSRDICQRGTSLTIQCQVDSQVTMMFWYRQQPGQSLTLIATANQGSEATYESGFVIDKFPISRPNLTFSTLTVSNMSPEDSSIYLCSVEESGNTEAFFGQGTRLTVV.

The chain is built from TRBV6-5 and TRBJ1-3, with D uncertain. Per germline, CDR1 MNHEY and CDR2 SVGAGI. The ends were cut back, 6 bases at V and 4 bases at J, with 16 bases in the middle. This CDR3 has 15 amino acids. CDR3 coding DNA: TGTGCCAGCAGCGCCCCCGGCCCGGGGGGAAACACCATATATTTT. Encoded protein: CASSAPGPGGNTIYF.

The chain joins TRBV6-6 to TRBJ1-3; D unresolved. The germline gives CDR1 MNHNY, CDR2 SVGAGI (reference sequence). V lost 0 bases and J 7 bases, leaving 4 bases between the germline ends. The CDR3 spans 12 residues. The CDR3 region has the DNA TGTGCCAGCAGTTACTCGGCTAACACCATATATTTT. Translation gives CASSYSANTIYF.

The J gene is TRBJ2-2, the V gene TRBV7-2; the match to TRBD2 covers 8 bases. Germline trimming cut 2 bases from V and 1 base from J; bases unmatched to any gene: 0. This CDR3 has 15 residues. Germline values: CDR1 SGHTA, CDR2 FQGNSA. The CDR3 protein is CASSLTSGNTGELFF. DNA of the CDR3: TGTGCCAGCAGCTTAACTAGCGGGAACACCGGGGAGCTGTTTTTT.

The chain employs TRBV5-6 and TRBJ1-2, with TRBD1 identical over 7 bases. This CDR3 is built from 13 residues. V shed 5 bases, J shed 2 bases, and the junction held 3 bases outside the gene matches. CDR1 and CDR2 (germline): SGHDT, YYEEEE. The CDR3 here is CASRIRGNYGYTF. The CDR3 DNA is TGTGCCAGCAGGATCAGGGGGAACTATGGCTACACCTTC.

The chain links TRBV6-6 to TRBJ2-7, with D perhaps matching TRBD1 or TRBD2 (5 bases each). V lost 1 base and J 7 bases, leaving 14 bases between the germline ends. This CDR3 has 14 amino acids. CDR1 MNHNY and CDR2 SVGAGI come from the germline V gene (reference sequence). The CDR3 loop is CASSYLLRGEEQYF. CDR3 coding DNA: TGTGCCAGCAGTTACTTGCTGAGGGGAGAGGAGCAGTACTTC.

This rearrangement joins TRBV5-8 to TRBJ1-1; weak D call: TRBD1 (6 bases). Germline lookup yields CDR1 SGHTS and CDR2 YDEGEE. The CDR3 is 17 amino acids. V shed 4 bases and J shed 1 base, with 20 bases lying between them. In DNA, the CDR3 is TGTGCCAGCAGCCCGTGGGACGAGGGGGACCCGAACACTGAAGCTTTCTTT. Its protein is CASSPWDEGDPNTEAFF.

This clone is a singleton in its sample. The rearrangement uses TRBV7-9 and TRBJ1-2; D call uncertain. Germline V gene lookup returns CDR1 SEHNR and CDR2 FQNEAQ (reference sequence). The CDR3 totals 13 residues. V was pared by 5 bases and J by 2 bases, with 9 bases between. The CDR3 DNA reads as TGTGCCAGCAGCGCGACTGGGAACTATGGCTACACCTTC. Protein product: CASSATGNYGYTF.

J is TRBJ1-1 and V is TRBV7-9; D gene ambiguous. Between the trimmed V and J ends, which lost 1 base and 4 bases, there was a span of 13 bases. The germline V gene encodes CDR1 SEHNR and CDR2 FQNEAQ (reference sequence). The CDR3 has 15 amino acids. This CDR3 is CASSLDAGRSTEAFF. The CDR3 DNA reads TGTGCCAGCAGCTTAGACGCCGGGAGGAGCACTGAAGCTTTCTTT.

This clone occurred once. The V call is TRBV3-1 (or the pseudogene TRBV3-2), the J call TRBJ1-6; D remains ambiguous. CDR1 is LGHDT and CDR2 is YNNKEL in the germline V gene (reference sequence). V gave up 0 bases and J gave up 5 bases, with 14 bases separating them. The CDR3 has 17 amino acids. This CDR3 reads CASSQDPWPSDNSPLHF. The CDR3 bases are TGTGCCAGCAGCCAAGATCCATGGCCATCCGATAATTCACCCCTCCACTTT.

The chain uses TRBV7-9 and TRBJ2-7; D is perhaps TRBD2 (5 bases). Trimming shortened V by 5 bases and J by 5 bases, and 10 bases separated the two germline ends. CDR1 and CDR2 from the germline V gene are SEHNR and FQNEAQ (reference sequence). The CDR3 is 12 residues long. CDR3 amino acids: CASSRTGDEQYF. In DNA, the CDR3 is TGTGCCAGCAGCAGGACCGGGGACGAGCAGTACTTC.